The 14 T cell receptor beta chains listed next were all sequenced from one sample in a study of naive and memory T cell subsets. The beta constant-region primer was an equimolar mix of two oligonucleotides covering TRBC1 and TRBC2. TCRdb passed the UMI-ligation and nested PCR reads through MiXCR, listing each CDR3 protein once. The sample includes tens of thousands of distinct CDR3 sequences, approximately 14% seen only once; the top ten take approximately 0.84%. Material: central memory CD4+ T cells from blood. The receptors derive from a human donor in good health.

This clonotype was seen only a few times. The rearrangement links TRBV4-3 to TRBJ1-2; possibly TRBD1 for D (5 bases). The CDR3 loop spans 15 amino acids. V was trimmed by 1 base and J by 6 bases, leaving 15 bases between them. Germline V gives CDR1 LGHNA, CDR2 YSLEER. The CDR3 loop is CASSQGDRQFDGYTF. For the CDR3, the DNA is TGCGCCAGCAGCCAAGGGGACCGGCAATTTGATGGCTACACCTTC.

This chain uses TRBV6-5 with TRBJ2-1; D may be TRBD1 (5 bases). The germline V and J ends were trimmed by 0 bases and 10 bases, with 16 bases remaining between them. Germline CDR1 is MNHEY and CDR2 is SVGAGI. The CDR3 length is 15 residues. The CDR3 spells CASSYSLGSRGEQFF. The DNA for the CDR3 is TGTGCCAGCAGTTACTCGCTTGGAAGTAGGGGCGAGCAGTTCTTC.

Only a few counts were recorded for this clonotype. The rearrangement links TRBV7-3 to TRBJ2-5; D is unresolved. In germline, CDR1 is SGHTA, CDR2 FQGTGA. This CDR3 comprises 13 residues. Trimming took 3 bases from V and 1 from J, leaving 6 bases between them. The CDR3 DNA follows: TGTGCCAGCAGCTTCAAAATCCAAGAGACCCAGTACTTC. This gives the protein CASSFKIQETQYF.

The rearrangement uses TRBV6-1 and TRBJ1-2; D remains ambiguous. CDR3 length: 14 residues. V lost 6 bases, J lost 1 base, and 12 bases lay in between. Germline CDR1 and CDR2: MNHNS and SASEGT. CDR3 nucleotides: TGTGCCAGCAGCGAGTCCGTCAGTAACTATGGCTACACCTTC. This encodes CASSESVSNYGYTF.

On this clonotype: It may be a read error: a sequence one base away is much more abundant. The chain carries TRBV2 and TRBJ2-7; D perhaps matches TRBD1 (7 bases). The V gene lost 7 bases and the J gene lost 6 bases, with 22 bases spanning the gap. Germline CDR1 and CDR2: SNHLY and FYNNEI. The CDR3 loop spans 15 amino acids. The CDR3 nucleotides read TGTGCCAGCACCCCCATGGCAGGGGGGATCTTCGAGCAGTACTTC. Translation: CASTPMAGGIFEQYF.

The chain employs TRBV20-1 and TRBJ1-1; D is perhaps TRBD1 (6 bases). V dropped 5 bases and J dropped 0 bases, with 19 bases sitting between them. This CDR3 has 16 amino acids. Germline-derived CDR1 and CDR2 are DFQATT and SNEGSKA (reference sequence). CDR3 sequence: CSALPWGAPMNTEAFF. CDR3 sequence (DNA): TGCAGTGCTCTTCCCTGGGGGGCTCCGATGAACACTGAAGCTTTCTTT.

The table lists this clonotype with a few counts. J is TRBJ2-5 and V is TRBV18; 7 bases match TRBD1. The CDR3 extends over 16 amino acids. The V gene end was trimmed by 3 bases and the J gene end by 5 bases; junction bases not matched to a gene: 12. The germline V gene has CDR1 KGHSH and CDR2 LQKENI. The DNA of the CDR3 is TGTGCCAGCTCACCGGTAGACCGAGGGGGCAGGGAGACCCAGTACTTC. This translates into CASSPVDRGGRETQYF.

The J gene is TRBJ2-7, the V gene TRBV7-2; tentative D call: TRBD2 (6 bases). V dropped 10 bases and J dropped 3 bases, with 22 bases sitting between them. The CDR3 is 15 residues long. Germline lookup yields CDR1 SGHTA and CDR2 FQGNSA. The CDR3 nucleotides are TGTGCCATCGGGCGCGGCGGGAACCCGAACTACGAGCAGTACTTC. This gives the protein CAIGRGGNPNYEQYF. The variable domain in full, with the rest retrieved from reference TRBV7-2 and TRBJ2-7, is GAGVSQSPSNKVTEKGKDVELRCDPISGHTALYWYRQSLGQGLEFLIYFQGNSAPDKSGLPSDRFSAERTGGSVSTLTIQRTQQEDSAVYLCAIGRGGNPNYEQYFGPGTRLTVT.

The V gene is TRBV7-9, the J gene TRBJ1-4, with no clear D. The CDR3 has 11 residues. Germline V gives CDR1 SEHNR, CDR2 FQNEAQ (reference sequence). V lost 3 bases, J lost 5 bases, and 1 base lay in between. This CDR3 reads CASSFNEKLFF. The CDR3 region has the DNA TGTGCCAGCAGCTTCAATGAAAAACTGTTTTTT.

The chain uses TRBV15 and TRBJ2-1, with D possibly matching TRBD2 (6 bases). The CDR3 is 17 amino acids. The V end lost 0 bases, the J end lost 5 bases, and 17 bases lay between the germline ends. Germline-derived CDR1 and CDR2 are LNHNV and YYDKDF (reference sequence). The CDR3 DNA follows: TGTGCCACCAGCAGAGATGGTGGAGCGGGCCGAAACAATGAGCAGTTCTTC. It specifies CATSRDGGAGRNNEQFF.

This clonotype was detected ten times or more. This chain connects TRBV7-8 to TRBJ2-5; 9 bases fit TRBD1. The CDR3 is 13 amino acids. CDR1 is SGHVS and CDR2 is FQNEAQ in the germline V gene. With V trimmed by 7 bases and J by 6 bases, 6 bases remained unmatched. In DNA form, the CDR3 reads TGTGCCAGCAATCGGGACAGGGACAAGACCCAGTACTTC. Protein product: CASNRDRDKTQYF.

This clonotype was counted many times. The chain links TRBV10-3 to TRBJ2-7, with D perhaps TRBD2 (6 bases). The V gene's germline CDR1 is ENHRY and CDR2 SYGVKD. V lost 7 bases and J 2 bases, leaving 15 bases between the germline ends. The CDR3 runs 14 residues. The CDR3 here is CAITPEEGPYEQYF. CDR3 nucleotide sequence: TGTGCCATCACCCCAGAGGAGGGTCCCTACGAGCAGTACTTC.

The J gene is TRBJ2-3, the V gene TRBV5-1; D perhaps matches TRBD2 (5 bases). CDR1 and CDR2 from the germline V gene are SGHRS and YFSETQ. The CDR3 is 14 amino acids. The V end was cut by 0 bases, the J end by 8 bases, with 13 bases between. The CDR3 sequence: CASSLDSSEVTQYF. CDR3 coding DNA: TGCGCCAGCAGCTTGGACAGCTCGGAGGTTACGCAGTATTTT.

This clonotype was seen many times. This chain connects TRBV4-1 to TRBJ2-7; weak D call: TRBD1 (6 bases). V was pared by 1 base and J by 3 bases, with 13 bases between. Germline V lookup: CDR1 MGHRA, CDR2 YSYEKL. The CDR3 length is 15 residues. CDR3 residues: CASSQAAQGIYEQYF. For the CDR3, the DNA is TGCGCCAGCAGCCAAGCGGCACAGGGAATCTACGAGCAGTACTTC.